The 25 T cell receptor beta chains reported below all come from one sample, sequenced in a study of beta chain features in type 1 diabetes. All of the isolated RNA was reverse transcribed, so expressed TCRB transcripts were sequenced. The table came from immunoSEQ multiplex PCR; TCRdb's copy has only in-frame clones and leaves some out. The table shows about 150,000 clones, with less than 11% occurring only once. The sequencing sample was made of naive CD4+ T cells from blood. The origin of the receptors is a man in his late teens or twenties in good health.

There are a few counts of this clone. The chain is built from TRBV4-3 and TRBJ1-5, with D tentatively TRBD1 (6 bases). The CDR3 length is 17 residues. Germline loops: CDR1 LGHNA, CDR2 YSLEER. Trimming pared 1 base from V and 0 bases from J, leaving 13 bases between. The CDR3 nucleotides read TGCGCCAGCAGCCAAGCTGCCGCAGGGGCTAGCAATCAGCCCCAGCATTTT. Translation gives CASSQAAAGASNQPQHF.

V gene TRBV5-1 combines with J gene TRBJ2-1; 14 nucleotides align to TRBD2. The germline V gene encodes CDR1 SGHRS and CDR2 YFSETQ. Germline trimming cut 4 bases from V and 6 bases from J; bases unmatched to any gene: 3. The CDR3 contains 15 residues. Here the CDR3 DNA reads TGCGCCAGCAGCAGCGGGACTAGCGGGGGCAATGAGCAGTTCTTC. Translating it yields CASSSGTSGGNEQFF.

There are a few counts of this clone. The chain couples TRBV5-4 to TRBJ2-5; 10 bases agree with TRBD2. The CDR3 sequence is 15 residues long. V was pared by 3 bases and J by 5 bases, with 7 bases of the junction left unmatched. Germline V gives CDR1 SGHNT, CDR2 YYREEE (reference sequence). The CDR3 here is CASSSSGGAWETQYF. The CDR3 DNA is TGTGCCAGCAGCTCCAGCGGGGGGGCCTGGGAGACCCAGTACTTC.

The rearrangement links TRBV7-2 to TRBJ1-6, with D uncertain. CDR3 length equals 14 residues. Germline CDR1 SGHTA, CDR2 FQGNSA. With 3 bases removed from V and 8 bases from J, the gap between germline ends came to 11 bases. CDR3 bases: TGTGCCAGCAGCTTCAAACGACGGGATTCACCCCTCCACTTT. Its protein product is CASSFKRRDSPLHF.

This clone appeared many times. This chain uses TRBV30 with TRBJ2-7; D is uncertain. Trimming cost V 0 bases and J 4 bases, with 13 bases left between them. The CDR3 spans 14 residues. CDR1 is GTSNPN and CDR2 is SVGIG in the germline V gene (reference sequence). The CDR3 loop is CAWSVPQVKYEQYF. CDR3 nucleotide sequence: TGTGCCTGGAGTGTACCCCAGGTAAAATACGAGCAGTACTTC.

Many counts were recorded for this clone. The V gene is TRBV9, the J gene TRBJ2-5; maybe TRBD2 (5 bases). Germline V gene lookup returns CDR1 SGDLS and CDR2 YYNGEE. V lost 0 bases and J lost 1, with 7 bases in between. The CDR3 consists of 14 residues. Here the CDR3 DNA reads TGTGCCAGCAGCGTAGGGAGGAGCCAAGAGACCCAGTACTTC. This sequence encodes CASSVGRSQETQYF.

This clone was seen more than once but under ten times. J is TRBJ2-5 and V is TRBV6-1; D not resolved. Germline V gene data show CDR1 as MNHNS and CDR2 as SASEGT. This CDR3 is 14 amino acids long. V was pared by 9 bases and J by 0 bases, with 14 bases between. The CDR3 DNA reads as TGTGCCAGTCTTCGCCTAGAGAACCAAGAGACCCAGTACTTC. Translated: CASLRLENQETQYF.

This clone was counted between two and nine times. The rearrangement uses TRBV28 and TRBJ2-2; D is unresolved. Trimming shortened V by 5 bases and J by 6 bases, and 13 bases separated the two germline ends. Germline V lookup: CDR1 MDHEN, CDR2 SYDVKM. CDR3 size: 14 residues. CDR3 loop: CASSPPRVPGELFF. CDR3 bases: TGTGCCAGCAGTCCTCCCCGGGTCCCCGGGGAGCTGTTTTTT.

This clone turned up a few times. V usage is TRBV10-3 and J usage is TRBJ2-2, with TRBD1 as a possible D gene (6 bases). V lost 6 bases and J lost 3, with 14 bases in between. Germline CDR1 is ENHRY and CDR2 is SYGVKD. The length of the CDR3 is 15 residues. The CDR3 DNA sequence: TGTGCCATCAGACCTTCACAGGGCGACACCGGGGAGCTGTTTTTT. As protein: CAIRPSQGDTGELFF.

V and J are TRBV6-1 and TRBJ2-7; TRBD1 matches 9 bases. The germline gives CDR1 MNHNS, CDR2 SASEGT. The CDR3 spans 14 residues. The J segment lost 5 bases and the V segment lost 4 bases, leaving 6 bases of the junction unmatched. This CDR3 reads CASSGGQGFNEQYF. CDR3 bases: TGTGCCAGCAGTGGGGGACAGGGATTCAACGAGCAGTACTTC.

The genes are TRBV9 and TRBJ2-5; 14 nucleotides match TRBD2. The ends lost 4 bases at V and 5 bases at J; junction bases unmatched: 7. This CDR3 has 16 amino acids. Germline lookup yields CDR1 SGDLS and CDR2 YYNGEE. The CDR3 loop is CASSHRLAGGVETQYF. The CDR3 coding sequence is TGTGCCAGCAGCCACCGACTAGCGGGGGGGGTGGAGACCCAGTACTTC.

This clone was seen repeatedly, ten times or more. J is TRBJ1-2 and V is TRBV29-1, with TRBD1 identical over 7 bases. Germline-derived CDR1 and CDR2 are SQVTM and ANQGSEA. The length of the CDR3 is 13 residues. J was trimmed by 8 bases and V by 1 base; bases with no gene match: 7. The CDR3 is CSVEGGDRDGYTF. In DNA form, the CDR3 reads TGCAGCGTTGAAGGGGGAGACAGGGACGGCTACACCTTC.

V gene TRBV25-1 combines with J gene TRBJ1-2; the D gene is possibly TRBD1 (6 bases). The CDR3 extends over 14 amino acids. Trimming removed 8 bases from V and 5 bases from J, with 18 bases in between. Germline V gene lookup returns CDR1 MGHDK and CDR2 SYGVNS. This CDR3 reads CASADSTTGYGYTF. The CDR3 DNA follows: TGTGCCAGCGCGGACAGCACTACTGGGTATGGCTACACCTTC.

The J gene is TRBJ1-2, the V gene TRBV28, with 9 positions matching TRBD1. Per the germline V gene, CDR1 is MDHEN and CDR2 is SYDVKM. Trimming at V came to 2 bases and at J to 8 bases, leaving 3 bases not matched to a gene. This CDR3 is built from 13 residues. CDR3 sequence reads: CASSLGTGTGYTF. DNA for the CDR3: TGTGCCAGCAGTTTAGGGACAGGGACCGGCTACACCTTC.

This clone has only a few counts. The chain uses TRBV30 and TRBJ1-1; D is perhaps TRBD1 (6 bases). In germline, CDR1 is GTSNPN, CDR2 SVGIG (reference sequence). Trimming shortened V by 2 bases and J by 11 bases, and 15 bases separated the two germline ends. CDR3 size: 12 residues. In DNA, the CDR3 is TGTGCCTGGAGTATAACCGGGACAAGTGCTTTCTTT. Translated: CAWSITGTSAFF.

The gene calls are TRBV7-3 and TRBJ2-1; D is uncertain. This CDR3 region has 18 residues. Trimming left V 2 bases short and J 0 bases short, with 17 bases between. Looked up from germline, CDR1 is SGHTA and CDR2 is FQGTGA. The CDR3 here is CASSLLKGGPSSYNEQFF. DNA of the CDR3: TGTGCCAGCAGCTTATTGAAAGGCGGTCCGAGCTCCTACAATGAGCAGTTCTTC.

J is TRBJ2-7 and V is TRBV28; TRBD1 matches at 9 bases. Germline V gives CDR1 MDHEN, CDR2 SYDVKM. The CDR3 has 15 residues. The V and J ends lost 2 bases and 6 bases, in that order; junction bases with no gene match: 8. The CDR3 DNA follows: TGTGCCAGCAGTTTACCGGACAGGGGAGGGGTCGAGCAGTACTTC. This translates into CASSLPDRGGVEQYF.

The V call is TRBV5-4, the J call TRBJ2-3; D is unresolved. This CDR3 spans 13 amino acids. Trimming stripped 7 bases from V and 5 bases from J, with 14 bases between. Germline loops: CDR1 SGHNT, CDR2 YYREEE (reference sequence). CDR3 protein: CASRQAMLDTQYF. CDR3 nucleotides: TGTGCCAGCCGCCAGGCTATGCTAGATACGCAGTATTTT.

This clone showed up just a few times. The genes are TRBV28 and TRBJ2-2, with 8 bases lining up with TRBD1. Trimming cost V 7 bases and J 7 bases; bases outside gene matches: 2. In germline, CDR1 is MDHEN, CDR2 SYDVKM. CDR3 size: 12 residues. The CDR3 sequence: CASNTGGGELFF. CDR3 in DNA: TGTGCCAGCAATACAGGGGGCGGGGAGCTGTTTTTT.

The J gene is TRBJ1-6, the V gene TRBV5-8, with a possible D match to TRBD1 (6 bases). The ends were cut back, 4 bases at V and 10 bases at J, with 18 bases in the middle. Germline V gives CDR1 SGHTS, CDR2 YDEGEE. The CDR3 is 15 residues long. Here the CDR3 DNA reads TGTGCCAGCAGCCTAAGCACAGGGCCCGGGTCACCCCTCCACTTT. It translates to CASSLSTGPGSPLHF.

This clone has more than one count but fewer than ten. Written as DNA, the CDR3 is TGTGCCAGCAGCCAGACTAGCGGGGGGTTATACAATGAGCAGTTCTTC. Its translation is CASSQTSGGLYNEQFF. The chain joins TRBV7-3 to TRBJ2-1; 13 nucleotides line up with TRBD2. Looked up from germline, CDR1 is SGHTA and CDR2 is FQGTGA. This CDR3 contains 16 residues. V lost 5 bases, J lost 4 bases, and 5 bases stayed unmatched.

This clone was seen more than once but under ten times. The chain combines TRBV7-8 with TRBJ2-3; D is ambiguous. Germline V lookup: CDR1 SGHVS, CDR2 FQNEAQ. Deletions cut 3 bases from V and 1 base from J, with 8 bases between. CDR3 size: 14 residues. CDR3 nucleotides: TGTGCCAGCAGCTTGGTCCAGGGCACAGATACGCAGTATTTT. It encodes CASSLVQGTDTQYF.

This clone was picked up a small number of times. This rearrangement joins TRBV28 to TRBJ2-3; 11 nucleotides agree with TRBD2. V gave up 5 bases and J gave up 10 bases; unmatched junction bases: 11. The CDR3 covers 15 residues. From germline, CDR1 is MDHEN and CDR2 SYDVKM. CDR3 region: CASSIWLAGGSPQYF. CDR3 in DNA: TGTGCCAGCAGTATCTGGCTAGCGGGGGGTTCCCCGCAGTATTTT.

The chain recombines TRBV30 with TRBJ1-5; D unresolved. CDR1 GTSNPN and CDR2 SVGIG come from the germline V gene (reference sequence). The CDR3 has 13 amino acids. Trimming took off 4 bases at V and 3 bases at J, with 10 bases between the two ends. CDR3 in DNA: TGTGCCTGGACCTCGGGAAACAATCAGCCCCAGCATTTT. This gives the protein CAWTSGNNQPQHF.

This clone was found a few times. The chain links TRBV5-1 to TRBJ1-1, with a weak D call TRBD1 (6 bases). V was shortened by 2 bases and J by 1 base, with 9 bases between the two germline ends. The CDR3 length is 14 residues. CDR1 and CDR2 (germline): SGHRS, YFSETQ. The CDR3 protein is CASSLQGRNTEAFF. The CDR3 region has the DNA TGCGCCAGCAGCTTACAGGGTAGGAACACTGAAGCTTTCTTT.